This TCR beta chain was identified during a study of OX40 agonist ivuxolimab in advanced cancers. Study summary: Eligibility admitted prior anti-PD-1, anti-PD-L1 or anti-CTLA-4 therapy; around 38% had some. Study outcomes and limitations: The CD4+ and CD8+ T cells in the blood had expanded clonally by week 6 at 0.1 to 3.0 mg/kg.

This clone qualifies as medium-sized (0.01 to 0.1%). Its antigen is unidentified. Sequencing used immunoSEQ multiplex PCR; TCRdb keeps in-frame clones, though not all of them. The data contain approximately 83,000 clones, roughly 80% of them singletons. The V gene lost 4 bases and the J gene lost 4 bases, with 16 bases spanning the gap. The CDR3 has 15 residues. Germline V gives CDR1 MGHRA, CDR2 YSYEKL. Source: CD4+ or CD8+ T cells sorted from blood, taken in a trial of the OX40 agonist ivuxolimab. The sequence was obtained from an adult with an advanced solid tumor such as melanoma, head and neck, liver or kidney cancer. The V gene is TRBV4-1, the J gene TRBJ1-2, with D perhaps TRBD1 (5 bases). The CDR3 reads CASSLSERGIYGYTF. The CDR3 DNA follows: TGCGCCAGCAGCCTAAGCGAAAGGGGTATCTATGGCTACACCTTC.